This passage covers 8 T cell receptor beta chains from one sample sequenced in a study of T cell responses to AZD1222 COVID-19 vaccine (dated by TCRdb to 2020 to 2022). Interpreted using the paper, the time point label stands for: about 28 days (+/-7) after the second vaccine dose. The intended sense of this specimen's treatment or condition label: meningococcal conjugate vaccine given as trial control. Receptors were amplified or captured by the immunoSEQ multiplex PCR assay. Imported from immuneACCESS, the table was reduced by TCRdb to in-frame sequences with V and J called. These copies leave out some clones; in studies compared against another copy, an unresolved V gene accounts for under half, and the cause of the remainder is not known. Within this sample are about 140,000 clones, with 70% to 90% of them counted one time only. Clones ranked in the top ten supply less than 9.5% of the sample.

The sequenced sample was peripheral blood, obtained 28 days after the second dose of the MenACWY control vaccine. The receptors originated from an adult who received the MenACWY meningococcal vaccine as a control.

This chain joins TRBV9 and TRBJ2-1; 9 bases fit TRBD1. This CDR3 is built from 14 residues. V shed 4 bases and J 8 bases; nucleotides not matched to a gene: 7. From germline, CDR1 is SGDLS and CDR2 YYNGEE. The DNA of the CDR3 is TGTGCCAGCAGCTCACAGGGACAGGGCGATGAGCAGTTCTTC. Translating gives CASSSQGQGDEQFF.

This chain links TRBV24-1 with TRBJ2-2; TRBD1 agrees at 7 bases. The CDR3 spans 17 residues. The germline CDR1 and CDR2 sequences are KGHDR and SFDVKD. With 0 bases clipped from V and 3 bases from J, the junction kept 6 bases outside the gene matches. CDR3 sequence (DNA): TGTGCCACCAGTGATTTGGGGCAGGGGGTCCACACCGGGGAGCTGTTTTTT. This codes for CATSDLGQGVHTGELFF.

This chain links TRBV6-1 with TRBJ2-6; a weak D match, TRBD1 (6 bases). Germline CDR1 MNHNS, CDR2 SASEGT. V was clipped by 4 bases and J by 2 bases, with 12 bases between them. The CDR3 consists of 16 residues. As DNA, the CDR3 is TGTGCCAGCAGTGTACAGGGTGCCACTGGGGCCAACGTCCTGACTTTC. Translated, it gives CASSVQGATGANVLTF.

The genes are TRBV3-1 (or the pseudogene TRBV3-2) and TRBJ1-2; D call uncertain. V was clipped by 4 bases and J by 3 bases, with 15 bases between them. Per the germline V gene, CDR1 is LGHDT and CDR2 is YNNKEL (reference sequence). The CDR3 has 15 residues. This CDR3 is CASSPADIGHYGYTF. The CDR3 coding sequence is TGTGCCAGCAGCCCCGCTGACATAGGACACTATGGCTACACCTTC.

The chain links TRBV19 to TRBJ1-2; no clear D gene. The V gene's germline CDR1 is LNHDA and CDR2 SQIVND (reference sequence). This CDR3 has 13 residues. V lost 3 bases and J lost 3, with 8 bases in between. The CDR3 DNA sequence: TGTGCCAGTAGTATGGGAAGGGACTATGGCTACACCTTC. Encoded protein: CASSMGRDYGYTF.

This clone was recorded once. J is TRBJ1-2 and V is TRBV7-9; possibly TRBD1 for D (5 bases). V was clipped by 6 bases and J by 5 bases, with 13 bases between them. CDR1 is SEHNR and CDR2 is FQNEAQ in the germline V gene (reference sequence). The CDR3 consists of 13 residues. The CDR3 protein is CASSRGDGYGYTF. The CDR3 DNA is TGTGCCAGCAGTCGGGGGGACGGGTATGGCTACACCTTC. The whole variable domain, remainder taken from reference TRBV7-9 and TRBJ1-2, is DTGVSQNPRHKITKRGQNVTFRCDPISEHNRLYWYRQTLGQGPEFLTYFQNEAQLEKSRLLSDRFSAERPKGSFSTLEIQRTEQGDSAMYLCASSRGDGYGYTFGSGTRLTVV.

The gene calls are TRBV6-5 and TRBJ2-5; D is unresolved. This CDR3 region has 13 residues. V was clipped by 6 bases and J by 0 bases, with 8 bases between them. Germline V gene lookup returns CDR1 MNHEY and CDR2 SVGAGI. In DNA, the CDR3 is TGTGCCAGCAGGGACGAGTACCAAGAGACCCAGTACTTC. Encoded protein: CASRDEYQETQYF.

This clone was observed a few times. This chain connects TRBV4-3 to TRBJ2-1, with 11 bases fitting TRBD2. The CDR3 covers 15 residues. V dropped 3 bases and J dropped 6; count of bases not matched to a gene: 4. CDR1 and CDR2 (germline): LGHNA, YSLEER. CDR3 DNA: TGCGCCAGCAGCCAGGCTAGCGGGAGGATCAATGAGCAGTTCTTC. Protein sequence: CASSQASGRINEQFF.